Below, 26 T cell receptor beta chains from the same sample are listed, as sequenced in a study of blood T cell repertoires in COVID-19. Only in-frame clones appear in the TCRdb table, and some are missing; sequencing was by immunoSEQ multiplex PCR. This table has hundreds of thousands of clones, approximately 90% appearing once. Sequencing was done on a sample of peripheral blood. Receptor source: a woman aged 18-30 years who had recovered from COVID-19.

This chain connects TRBV6-5 to TRBJ1-5; 7 nucleotides match TRBD1. J gave up 4 bases and V 8 bases, and 2 bases lay outside the gene matches. The CDR3 has 12 residues. Germline lookup yields CDR1 MNHEY and CDR2 SVGAGI. Here the CDR3 DNA reads TGTGCCAGCTTGACAGGGAATCAGCCCCAGCATTTT. This codes for CASLTGNQPQHF.

The genes are TRBV5-1 and TRBJ1-1; no clear D gene. Between the trimmed V and J ends, which lost 0 bases and 3 bases, there was a span of 6 bases. The CDR3 contains 13 residues. CDR1 is SGHRS, CDR2 YFSETQ, per germline. CDR3 loop: CASSLDGYTEAFF. CDR3 coding DNA: TGCGCCAGCAGCTTGGACGGGTACACTGAAGCTTTCTTT.

This chain connects TRBV30 to TRBJ2-7, with no clear D. From germline, CDR1 is GTSNPN and CDR2 SVGIG (reference sequence). This CDR3 spans 11 amino acids. The V end was cut by 1 base, the J end by 3 bases, with 4 bases between. CDR3 in DNA: TGTGCCTGGAGTGCCGTCTACGAGCAGTACTTC. This gives the protein CAWSAVYEQYF. The full variable domain, in which reference TRBV30 and TRBJ2-7 provide the parts outside the CDR3, is SQTIHQWPATLVQPVGSPLSLECTVEGTSNPNLYWYRQAAGRGLQLLFYSVGIGQISSEVPQNLSASRPQDRQFILSSKKLLLSDSGFYLCAWSAVYEQYFGPGTRLTVT.

For the CDR3, the DNA is TGCGCCAGCAGCGGGGGACAGGCGAACACTGAAGCTTTCTTT. Its protein is CASSGGQANTEAFF. The chain uses TRBV4-1 and TRBJ1-1, with TRBD1 matching over 8 bases. The CDR3 extends over 14 amino acids. Losses at the gene ends were 5 bases for V and 1 base for J; bases not matched to a gene: 3. Germline V gene sequence: CDR1 MGHRA, CDR2 YSYEKL.

The genes are TRBV5-1 and TRBJ2-5, with 15 bases fitting TRBD2. The germline V gene encodes CDR1 SGHRS and CDR2 YFSETQ. Losses at the gene ends were 4 bases for V and 2 bases for J; bases not matched to a gene: 6. The CDR3 spans 17 residues. The CDR3 bases are TGCGCCAGCAGCCAGGGACTAGCGGGAGGTATACAAGAGACCCAGTACTTC. It translates to CASSQGLAGGIQETQYF.

The DNA of the CDR3 is TGTGCCAGCAGTTTATCCTTCAGGGTCTCTAACTATGGCTACACCTTC. Its translation: CASSLSFRVSNYGYTF. The genes are TRBV27 and TRBJ1-2, with a possible D match to TRBD1 (5 bases). Germline CDR1 is MNHEY and CDR2 is SMNVEV (reference sequence). The CDR3 loop spans 16 amino acids. Trimming pared 0 bases from V and 0 bases from J, leaving 11 bases between.

This chain joins TRBV6-5 and TRBJ2-5, with D unresolved. Germline V gives CDR1 MNHEY, CDR2 SVGAGI. Trimming removed 6 bases from V and 7 bases from J, with 15 bases in between. The CDR3 loop spans 13 amino acids. As DNA, the CDR3 is TGTGCCAGCAGCCCCGTAGAGCTCGGGACCCAGTACTTC. It codes for CASSPVELGTQYF.

The V gene is TRBV6-5, the J gene TRBJ1-2, with 8 nucleotides matching TRBD1. The CDR3 totals 13 residues. Germline CDR1 MNHEY, CDR2 SVGAGI. After removal of 6 bases from V and 8 bases from J, the junction contained 8 bases not matched to a gene. CDR3 loop: CASSRQGQGGYTF. CDR3 in DNA: TGTGCCAGCAGCCGACAGGGGCAAGGCGGCTACACCTTC.

The V and J genes are TRBV7-9 and TRBJ2-2; 14 nucleotides match TRBD2. The J segment lost 1 base and the V segment lost 5 bases, leaving 6 bases of the junction unmatched. The CDR3 is 18 amino acids. Looked up from germline, CDR1 is SEHNR and CDR2 is FQNEAQ (reference sequence). As DNA, the CDR3 is TGTGCCAGCAGCGCGACTAGCGGGAGGGATCAGAACACCGGGGAGCTGTTTTTT. It codes for CASSATSGRDQNTGELFF.

The J gene is TRBJ1-3, the V gene TRBV6-2 or TRBV6-3; D is ambiguous. The germline V gene has CDR1 MNHEY and CDR2 SVGEGT. Trimming removed 5 bases from V and 0 bases from J, with 17 bases in between. This CDR3 is built from 17 residues. In DNA form, the CDR3 reads TGTGCCAGCAGTGAGAACCGCAACCCTTCCTCTGGAAACACCATATATTTT. It codes for CASSENRNPSSGNTIYF.

The chain combines TRBV7-9 with TRBJ1-5, with D unclear. The V end was cut by 5 bases, the J end by 2 bases, with 19 bases between. Germline V gene data show CDR1 as SEHNR and CDR2 as FQNEAQ (reference sequence). The CDR3 runs to 17 residues. CDR3 coding DNA: TGTGCCAGCAGCCCTGGGCCGTGGGCCGTCGGCAATCAGCCCCAGCATTTT. Translated: CASSPGPWAVGNQPQHF.

The chain combines TRBV27 with TRBJ2-5; 10 bases agree with TRBD2. After removal of 7 bases from V and 2 bases from J, the junction contained 13 bases not matched to a gene. This CDR3 comprises 17 residues. Germline CDR1 is MNHEY and CDR2 is SMNVEV (reference sequence). The CDR3 bases are TGTGCCAGCACCCGGTGGGCTAGCGGGAGTGGGCAAGAGACCCAGTACTTC. Encoded protein: CASTRWASGSGQETQYF.

The V and J genes are TRBV30 and TRBJ2-7; weak D call: TRBD2 (6 bases). The germline V and J ends were trimmed by 0 bases and 7 bases, with 10 bases remaining between them. The CDR3 sequence is 12 residues long. The V gene's germline CDR1 is GTSNPN and CDR2 SVGIG (reference sequence). CDR3 amino acids: CAWSVPGGEQYF. As DNA, the CDR3 is TGTGCCTGGAGTGTACCCGGAGGGGAGCAGTACTTC. Together with reference TRBV30 and TRBJ2-7, the CDR3 gives the full variable domain: SQTIHQWPATLVQPVGSPLSLECTVEGTSNPNLYWYRQAAGRGLQLLFYSVGIGQISSEVPQNLSASRPQDRQFILSSKKLLLSDSGFYLCAWSVPGGEQYFGPGTRLTVT.

The rearrangement links TRBV6-2 or TRBV6-3 to TRBJ2-7; TRBD1 aligns across 10 bases. V lost 5 bases and J lost 6; bases outside the gene matches: 16. Germline CDR1 reads MNHEY; CDR2 reads SVGEGT. The CDR3 consists of 17 residues. The CDR3 reads CASSPGQGILRGPEQYF. The DNA for the CDR3 is TGTGCCAGCAGTCCGGGACAGGGGATTCTGCGCGGACCCGAGCAGTACTTC.

The CDR3 region is CASSLLQGLKDGYTF. Here the CDR3 DNA reads TGTGCCAGCAGTTTGCTCCAGGGTTTGAAGGATGGCTACACCTTC. The chain combines TRBV6-6 with TRBJ1-2; D is perhaps TRBD1 (5 bases). Germline V lookup: CDR1 MNHNY, CDR2 SVGAGI (reference sequence). This CDR3 region has 15 residues. The V end lost 4 bases, the J end lost 6 bases, and 18 bases lay between the germline ends.

This chain links TRBV18 with TRBJ2-4; a weak D match, TRBD1 (6 bases). The CDR3 is 16 amino acids. V dropped 0 bases and J dropped 0 bases, with 9 bases sitting between them. The V gene's germline CDR1 is KGHSH and CDR2 LQKENI. CDR3 sequence reads: CASSPPQGLAKNIQYF. CDR3 bases: TGTGCCAGCTCACCACCGCAGGGGCTAGCCAAAAACATTCAGTACTTC.

J is TRBJ1-1 and V is TRBV6-5, with 8 bases lining up with TRBD1. There are 15 residues in the CDR3. V shed 4 bases and J 0 bases; nucleotides not matched to a gene: 4. Germline CDR1 MNHEY, CDR2 SVGAGI. CDR3 in amino acids: CASSSRDRMNTEAFF. The CDR3 bases are TGTGCCAGCAGTTCGCGGGACAGGATGAACACTGAAGCTTTCTTT.

The V and J genes are TRBV25-1 and TRBJ2-4, with D possibly matching TRBD2 (5 bases). Germline CDR1 reads MGHDK; CDR2 reads SYGVNS. The V end was cut by 1 base, the J end by 0 bases, with 7 bases between. The CDR3 spans 15 residues. The CDR3 DNA reads as TGTGCCAGCAGTGAATTCGAGGGAGCCAAAAACATTCAGTACTTC. Encoded protein: CASSEFEGAKNIQYF. Variable domain in full (rest from reference TRBV25-1 and TRBJ2-4): EADIYQTPRYLVIGTGKKITLECSQTMGHDKMYWYQQDPGMELHLIHYSYGVNSTEKGDLSSESTVSRIRTEHFPLTLESARPSHTSQYLCASSEFEGAKNIQYFGAGTRLSVL.

V and J are TRBV13 and TRBJ2-3, with a possible D match to TRBD2 (6 bases). Trimming shortened V by 0 bases and J by 7 bases, and 20 bases separated the two germline ends. From germline, CDR1 is PRHDT and CDR2 FYEKMQ (reference sequence). The CDR3 length is 17 residues. CDR3 sequence: CASSLGVWGTPTHTQYF. Here the CDR3 DNA reads TGTGCCAGCAGCTTAGGGGTGTGGGGGACTCCTACACATACGCAGTATTTT.

The chain recombines TRBV7-2 with TRBJ1-1; D not resolved. Trimming took 3 bases from V and 0 from J, leaving 5 bases between them. Germline CDR1 and CDR2: SGHTA and FQGNSA. The CDR3 consists of 13 residues. CDR3 DNA: TGTGCCAGCAGCTTTCAGTTGAACACTGAAGCTTTCTTT. Translating gives CASSFQLNTEAFF.

The table lists this clone with a count of one. This chain uses TRBV9 with TRBJ2-7, with 12 bases matching TRBD2. The CDR3 runs 17 residues. Germline lookup yields CDR1 SGDLS and CDR2 YYNGEE. J was trimmed by 5 bases and V by 6 bases; bases with no gene match: 15. CDR3 residues: CASTPGGLAGGRHEQYF. For the CDR3, the DNA is TGTGCCAGCACCCCGGGGGGGCTAGCGGGAGGGCGACACGAGCAGTACTTC.

The chain employs TRBV19 and TRBJ2-1; D is unresolved. The CDR3 is made up of 13 amino acids. Trimming removed 1 base from V and 3 bases from J, with 4 bases in between. Germline CDR1 LNHDA, CDR2 SQIVND (reference sequence). The CDR3 reads CASSIAVYNEQFF. CDR3 DNA sequence: TGTGCCAGTAGTATAGCCGTCTACAATGAGCAGTTCTTC. The full variable domain, its missing parts supplied by reference TRBV19 and TRBJ2-1, is DGGITQSPKYLFRKEGQNVTLSCEQNLNHDAMYWYRQDPGQGLRLIYYSQIVNDFQKGDIAEGYSVSREKKESFPLTVTSAQKNPTAFYLCASSIAVYNEQFFGPGTRLTVL.

The rearrangement joins TRBV21-1 to TRBJ1-1; the table gives TRBD1 as D, unverified against the DNA. TRBV21-1 represents a pseudogene. The CDR3 runs to 14 residues. Here the CDR3 DNA reads TGTGCCAGCAGCAAAGGCGCAGGGGGCACTGAAGCTTTCTTT. It codes for CASSKGAGGTEAFF.

CDR3 bases: TGTGCCATCAGTGGGGCCGCCGGTAGCAATCAGCCCCAGCATTTT. As protein: CAISGAAGSNQPQHF. The chain recombines TRBV10-3 with TRBJ1-5; no clear D. Per germline, CDR1 ENHRY and CDR2 SYGVKD. The CDR3 contains 15 residues. V was pared by 4 bases and J by 0 bases, with 10 bases between.

The gene calls are TRBV30 and TRBJ1-5; D remains unclear. V shed 4 bases and J shed 0 bases, with 13 bases lying between them. Germline V lookup: CDR1 GTSNPN, CDR2 SVGIG (reference sequence). The CDR3 is 15 residues long. The CDR3: CAWKAGDYSNQPQHF. In nucleotides, the CDR3 is TGTGCCTGGAAGGCAGGCGATTATAGCAATCAGCCCCAGCATTTT.

The chain couples TRBV4-3 to TRBJ1-2; the match to TRBD1 covers 12 bases. The trim removed 1 base at V and 7 bases at J, leaving 13 bases unmatched. Per germline, CDR1 LGHNA and CDR2 YSLEER. The CDR3 totals 18 residues. The CDR3 loop reads CASSQARDRGRWESGYTF. The CDR3 coding sequence is TGCGCCAGCAGCCAAGCTAGGGACAGGGGGCGTTGGGAGAGTGGCTACACCTTC.